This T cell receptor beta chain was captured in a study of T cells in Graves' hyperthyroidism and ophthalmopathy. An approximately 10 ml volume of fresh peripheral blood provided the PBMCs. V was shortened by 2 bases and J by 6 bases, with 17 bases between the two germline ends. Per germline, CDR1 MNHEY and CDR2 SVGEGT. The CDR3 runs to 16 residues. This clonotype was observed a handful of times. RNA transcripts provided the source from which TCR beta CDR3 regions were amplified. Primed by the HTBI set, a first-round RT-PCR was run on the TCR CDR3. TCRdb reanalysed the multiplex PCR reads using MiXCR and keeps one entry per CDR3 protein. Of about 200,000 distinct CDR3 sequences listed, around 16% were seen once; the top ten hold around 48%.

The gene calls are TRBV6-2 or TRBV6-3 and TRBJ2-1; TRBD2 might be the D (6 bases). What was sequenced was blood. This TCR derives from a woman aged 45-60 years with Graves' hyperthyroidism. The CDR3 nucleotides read TGTGCCAGCAGTTACACCCGACTAGAGAGGGGCAATGAGCAGTTCTTC. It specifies CASSYTRLERGNEQFF.